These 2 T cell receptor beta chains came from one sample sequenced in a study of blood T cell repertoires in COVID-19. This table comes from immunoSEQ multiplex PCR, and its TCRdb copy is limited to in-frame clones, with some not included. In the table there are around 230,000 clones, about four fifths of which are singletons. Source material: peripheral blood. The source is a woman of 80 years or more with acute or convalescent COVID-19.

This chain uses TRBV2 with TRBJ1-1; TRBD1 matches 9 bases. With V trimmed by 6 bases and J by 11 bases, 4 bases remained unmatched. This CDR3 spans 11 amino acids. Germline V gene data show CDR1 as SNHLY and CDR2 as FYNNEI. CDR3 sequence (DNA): TGTGCCAGCAGAGACAGGGGGGTGGCTTTCTTT. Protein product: CASRDRGVAFF.

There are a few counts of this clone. This CDR3 is CASSQVPGGRNSPLHF. In DNA form, the CDR3 reads TGTGCCAGCAGCCAAGTCCCAGGGGGCCGGAATTCACCCCTCCACTTT. This sequence joins TRBV3-1 (or the pseudogene TRBV3-2) and TRBJ1-6; TRBD1 matches at 8 bases. CDR1 and CDR2 (germline): LGHDT, YNNKEL (reference sequence). The length of the CDR3 is 16 residues. Trimming removed 1 base from V and 7 bases from J; junction bases left unmatched: 6.